The rows below give T cell receptor beta chains drawn from one sample of a study of blood T cell repertoires in COVID-19. Only in-frame clones appear in the TCRdb table, and some are missing; sequencing was by immunoSEQ multiplex PCR. The sample has fewer than 300,000 clones; around 78% are singletons. Source material: peripheral blood. All receptors derive from a woman aged 65 to 85 with active or convalescent COVID-19. CDR3s include the opening cysteine and the closing phenylalanine or tryptophan. The order of the fields is clone size, J gene, V gene, CDR3 protein. Part of the rows lack a size; the others show once, few, many or a class for expanded clones.

size: few; J: TRBJ2-1; V: TRBV6-2/TRBV6-3; CDR3: CASSYGGAGRSHEQFF
size: NA; J: TRBJ2-7; V: TRBV30; CDR3: CAWSRGFYEQYF
size: few; J: TRBJ2-5; V: TRBV20-1; CDR3: CSASAAGETQYF
size: once; J: TRBJ2-7; V: TRBV11-3; CDR3: CASSYGTAYEQYF
size: NA; J: TRBJ1-1; V: TRBV2; CDR3: CASRSTGGDTEAFF
size: NA; J: TRBJ1-2; V: TRBV27; CDR3: CASSLSPRAGGLYGYTF
size: NA; J: TRBJ2-2; V: TRBV18; CDR3: CASSPPDTGELFF
size: few; J: TRBJ1-5; V: TRBV27; CDR3: CASRKEGSGIANQPQHF
size: few; J: TRBJ2-7; V: TRBV7-3; CDR3: CASSLMPSGPYEQYF
size: NA; J: TRBJ2-7; V: TRBV6-1; CDR3: CASSEGGRGYEQYF
size: NA; J: TRBJ1-1; V: TRBV7-3; CDR3: CASSPHGGVTEAFF
size: NA; J: TRBJ1-4; V: TRBV7-6; CDR3: CASSLEWDSSNEKLFF
size: NA; J: TRBJ2-5; V: TRBV3-1/TRBV3-2; CDR3: CASSRGLQETQYF
size: NA; J: TRBJ1-1; V: TRBV28; CDR3: CATREQGIHTEAFF
size: NA; J: TRBJ1-1; V: TRBV20-1; CDR3: CSASKGSTEAFF
size: NA; J: TRBJ2-3; V: TRBV24-1; CDR3: CATSEGYASGGLLGTDTQYF
size: NA; J: TRBJ1-3; V: TRBV7-2; CDR3: CASSQQGTGNTIYF
size: NA; J: TRBJ1-1; V: TRBV14; CDR3: CASSLTAGARAFF
size: NA; J: TRBJ2-1; V: TRBV27; CDR3: CASSSRSGGDEQFF
size: NA; J: TRBJ2-3; V: TRBV29-1; CDR3: CSAGGDTQYF
size: NA; J: TRBJ2-7; V: TRBV13; CDR3: CASSIGSRYEQYF
size: NA; J: TRBJ1-2; V: TRBV7-2; CDR3: CASSLAEGVGYTF
size: NA; J: TRBJ2-7; V: TRBV9; CDR3: CASSAGREGYEQYF
size: NA; J: TRBJ1-4; V: TRBV3-1/TRBV3-2; CDR3: CASSQPGRDGKLFF
size: once; J: TRBJ1-1; V: TRBV5-1; CDR3: CASSLAGWGETEAFF
size: NA; J: TRBJ2-7; V: TRBV4-1; CDR3: CASSQASDRGTYEQYF
size: NA; J: TRBJ1-1; V: TRBV14; CDR3: CASSPYYGTEAFF
size: NA; J: TRBJ1-4; V: TRBV28; CDR3: CASSSITGVANEKLFF
size: NA; J: TRBJ2-5; V: TRBV19; CDR3: CASSMLPAEQETQYF
size: once; J: TRBJ2-7; V: TRBV11-3; CDR3: CASSLGAIGSYEQYF
size: NA; J: TRBJ2-7; V: TRBV5-1; CDR3: CASSLAPRSYEQYF
size: NA; J: TRBJ2-5; V: TRBV6-5; CDR3: CASRISGRQTQYF
size: NA; J: TRBJ2-5; V: TRBV28; CDR3: CASTPGRQETQYF
size: NA; J: TRBJ1-3; V: TRBV11-2; CDR3: CASRTGQAGSGNTIYF
size: NA; J: TRBJ1-1; V: TRBV6-5; CDR3: CASSSRTGNTEAFF
size: once; J: TRBJ1-2; V: TRBV28; CDR3: CASSLGSPQRYTF